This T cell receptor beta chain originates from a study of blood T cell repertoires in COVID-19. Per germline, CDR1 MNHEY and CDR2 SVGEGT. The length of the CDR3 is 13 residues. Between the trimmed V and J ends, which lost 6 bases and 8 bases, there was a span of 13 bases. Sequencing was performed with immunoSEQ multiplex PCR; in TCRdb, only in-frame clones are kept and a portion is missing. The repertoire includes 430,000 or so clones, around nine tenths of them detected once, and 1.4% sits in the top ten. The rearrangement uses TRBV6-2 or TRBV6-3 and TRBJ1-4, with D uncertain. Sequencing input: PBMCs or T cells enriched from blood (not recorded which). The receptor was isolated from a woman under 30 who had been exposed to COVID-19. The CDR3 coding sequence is TGTGCCAGCAGCCCCGGGTTCGGAGAAAAACTGTTTTTT. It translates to CASSPGFGEKLFF.